Below, one TCR beta chain is given with its context. The clone's antigen remains unknown. No base quality values were provided; no much bigger clone lies one nucleotide off. Based on the germline V gene, the CDR1 and CDR2 sequences are SGHVS and FQNEAQ. Deletion took 5 bases off V and 7 bases off J, with a span of 15 bases between the germline ends. The CDR3 sequence holds 13 residues, the cysteine and phenylalanine included. Kept here is only the CDR3 DNA, which spans 39 bases and is read in frame from base 1. The data are from a study of shared clonotypes between healthy human individuals (dated by TCRdb to 2020 to 2021). Regarding the complete study: The cohort comprised a couple of women and a few men aged 18 to 49 years. Per donor, three plates each were used for CD4 naive and CD4 memory, two for CD8 naive, and one for CD8 memory. To estimate repertoire size and how much clonotypes are shared between individuals, the study performed deep sequencing of blood TCR repertoires from five healthy adults. To increase sequencing depth and limit assay-specific biases, different laboratories used diverse techniques to prepare libraries and sequence TCR repertoires. Each donor's leukapheresis produced roughly between roughly 0.85 and 10 billion PBMCs.

Using the deep immunoSEQ assay, TCR CDR3 regions were amplified from genomic DNA by multiplex PCR. Genomic DNA extracted from each cell subset was distributed evenly over all wells of several immunoSEQ 96-well plates, and each plate served as one replicate. Each replicate PCR for sorted subsets received around 200 ng genomic DNA, equal to roughly 33,000 T cell genomes. The purified libraries were quantified using a Qubit 3.0 fluorometer, sized with a Bioanalyzer 2100, and then quantified again using the KAPA Library Quantification kit. Each immunoSEQ 96-well plate was sequenced on its own single-read 150-cycle Illumina NextSeq 550 flow cell. Regarding the original processing steps: Because the immunoSEQ output held only junctional sequences and lacked quality scores, the filtering could not match the filtering applied to full-length reads. To assign V/J genes and CDR3, sequences were annotated using PyIR, a Python wrapper for IgBLAST v1.9, with IMGT germline references. Reads with weak V/J assignments (E-value above 1e-6), missing CDR3, stop codons, out-of-frame junctions, or ambiguous translated residues were removed. A V3J clonotype was defined by an identical inferred V gene, J gene, and CDR3 amino acid sequence. Percentage overlap between repertoires was calculated by dividing the number of shared unique clonotypes by the size of the smaller repertoire. RTK rarefaction, the Chao1 estimator, and Recon v2.1 estimates of unobserved clonotypes were used to assess repertoire richness. Generation probabilities for all TCRbeta clonotypes obtained by the gDNA method from four donors were computed using OLGA. Sourced from immuneACCESS, this table was stored by TCRdb with only in-frame sequences that have V and J called. A share of the clones is absent; for the studies checked, an unresolved V gene accounts for under half, and the remainder has no known explanation. That table gives V, J and clone size, and the DNA gave D and trimming. Counted in this sample were some 2 million clones; over 85% of them appeared once. 0.1% to 0.15% of the sample rests with the top ten.

The donors were healthy, HIV-negative adults with no recently reported acute infections or vaccinations. All donors were Caucasian adults living in Nashville, Tennessee, USA. CD4+ T cells were enriched by magnetic negative selection, after which naive cells were positively selected on CD45RA and the negative fraction was taken as the memory subset. After blood collection by leukapheresis, PBMCs were isolated using Ficoll-Histopaque density gradient centrifugation and then cryopreserved in the vapor phase of liquid nitrogen. Analytical flow cytometry was used to check the purity and quantity of each magnetically sorted T cell population. Genomic DNA was isolated from each sorted fraction and quantified by UV absorbance on a Nanodrop 2000c. Findings and caveats that apply to the study as a whole: Incomplete sequencing was indicated by rarefaction of sorted-subset datasets, despite the large sequencing depth. Naive subsets generally had larger estimated clonotype richness than memory subsets did. Pairwise subsampling indicated that sequencing depth was expected to affect the degree of clonotype sharing among donors. When a handful of donors were compared, the shared fraction of clonotypes was around 5.1% for naive CD4, around 4% for naive CD8, about 2.5% for memory CD4, and roughly 0.4% for memory CD8. Only blood was sampled, and tissue TCR repertoires likely differ from those in blood. Because the study included a small number of donors, the genetic and exposure-history diversity represented was limited. Higher generation probabilities were observed for clonotypes shared by all four sorted-subset donors than for non-shared clonotypes.

The chain was built from TRBV7-8 and TRBJ2-7, with TRBD2 as a weak D call on 6 bases. Sample: naive CD4+ T cells sorted from blood. According to the study, the label for this sample's cell subset or site signals: CD45RA+ positively selected. The sequence derives from a man aged 18 to 30 in good health. CDR3 region: CASSLRGIAEQYF. The DNA sequence is as follows: TGTGCCAGCAGCCTCCGCGGGATAGCTGAGCAGTACTTC.